This T cell receptor (beta chain) was identified during a study of cytomegalovirus exposure and HLA in healthy donors. General observations from the study: Sequences of the TCR beta chain were said to predict the HLA-A and HLA-B alleles of most subjects accurately.

Vbeta (60) and Jbeta (13) primers were used in the PCR. Assay used: immunoSEQ multiplex PCR; TCRdb lists only in-frame clones, some missing. Altogether around 200,000 clones are present, approximately 80% being singletons, with the ten largest covering around 1.4%. Notes on this clone: Its cognate antigen is unknown.

Germline V gene lookup returns CDR1 MDHEN and CDR2 SYDVKM. The CDR3 contains 15 residues. Unmatched junction bases numbered 9, after V lost 7 bases and J lost 3 bases. The receptor was isolated from a girl aged 10-17 years in good health and CMV-seronegative. The chain is built from TRBV28 and TRBJ1-5; 7 nucleotides align to TRBD1. The sample taken for sequencing was PBMCs. This CDR3 reads CASIFSRGVNQPQHF. For the CDR3, the DNA is TGTGCCAGCATTTTTAGCAGGGGGGTCAATCAGCCCCAGCATTTT.